Listed here are 10 T cell receptor beta chains from one sample, sequenced in a study of long-term antiretroviral therapy in people with HIV. Assay version v3.0 of immunoSEQ was used, and it was run at survey level. Generated by immunoSEQ multiplex PCR, the TCRdb table keeps only in-frame clones and is missing some. The sample records about 12,000 clones, about 74% being singletons. The specimen comprised unsorted PBMCs, sampled 0.5 years before starting antiretroviral therapy. These receptors came from a woman aged 40 to 49 with HIV.

This clone was detected only once. The V gene is TRBV10-2, the J gene TRBJ1-1; D is perhaps TRBD1 (5 bases). With 4 bases removed from V and 0 bases from J, the gap between germline ends came to 15 bases. The germline V gene encodes CDR1 WSHSY and CDR2 SAAADI. The CDR3 has 16 residues. The CDR3 DNA is TGCGCCAGCAGTGTGTTGGGGGGAGGCATGAACACTGAAGCTTTCTTT. This codes for CASSVLGGGMNTEAFF.

The chain is built from TRBV5-1 and TRBJ2-1; D possibly corresponds to TRBD1 (6 bases). This CDR3 is 13 amino acids long. V gave up 2 bases and J gave up 4 bases, with 7 bases separating them. CDR1 and CDR2 (germline): SGHRS, YFSETQ. DNA of the CDR3: TGCGCCAGCAGCTTAGGGGGATACAATGAGCAGTTCTTC. It is translated as CASSLGGYNEQFF.

V and J are TRBV6-6 and TRBJ1-3, with 7 bases lining up with TRBD1. In germline, CDR1 is MNHNY, CDR2 SVGAGI (reference sequence). The V segment lost 4 bases and the J segment 4 bases; nucleotides outside the gene matches: 4. The CDR3 loop spans 14 amino acids. Here the CDR3 reads CASSSTGAGNTIYF. The CDR3, as DNA: TGTGCCAGCAGTTCTACAGGGGCGGGAAACACCATATATTTT.

The chain is built from TRBV11-2 and TRBJ2-1; a possible D gene is TRBD2 (6 bases). V was trimmed by 4 bases and J by 5 bases, leaving 15 bases between them. Germline values: CDR1 SGHAT, CDR2 FQNNGV. The CDR3 totals 15 residues. CDR3 nucleotide sequence: TGTGCCAGCAGCTCCCGAGGAGGGCAGGACAATGAGCAGTTCTTC. Translation: CASSSRGGQDNEQFF.

V and J are TRBV5-8 and TRBJ2-2; the D gene is possibly TRBD2 (6 bases). The CDR3 sequence is 16 residues long. Trimming took off 4 bases at V and 5 bases at J, with 18 bases between the two ends. Germline V gene lookup returns CDR1 SGHTS and CDR2 YDEGEE. The CDR3 reads CASSPGEGARTGELFF. CDR3 sequence (DNA): TGTGCCAGCAGCCCGGGGGAAGGGGCGAGAACCGGGGAGCTGTTTTTT.

This clone turned up a few times. The chain carries TRBV7-9 and TRBJ2-7; weak D call: TRBD1 (5 bases). Germline V gives CDR1 SEHNR, CDR2 FQNEAQ (reference sequence). Trimming pared 5 bases from V and 0 bases from J, leaving 14 bases between. The CDR3 has 15 residues. The CDR3 is CASSQGIPSSYEQYF. The DNA for the CDR3 is TGTGCCAGCAGCCAGGGTATCCCTAGCTCCTACGAGCAGTACTTC.

A few counts support this clone. The rearrangement links TRBV7-9 to TRBJ1-6; 11 nucleotides agree with TRBD1. J was trimmed by 8 bases and V by 4 bases; bases with no gene match: 1. The CDR3 runs 14 residues. The germline CDR1 and CDR2 sequences are SEHNR and FQNEAQ (reference sequence). The CDR3 region has the DNA TGTGCCAGCAGCTCGGGACAGGGGGATTCACCCCTCCACTTT. Its translation is CASSSGQGDSPLHF. Supplemented by reference TRBV7-9 and TRBJ1-6, the full variable domain reads DTGVSQNPRHKITKRGQNVTFRCDPISEHNRLYWYRQTLGQGPEFLTYFQNEAQLEKSRLLSDRFSAERPKGSFSTLEIQRTEQGDSAMYLCASSSGQGDSPLHFGNGTRLTVT.

Only one count was recorded for this clone. J is TRBJ2-1 and V is TRBV4-1; no firm D call. Trimming took off 4 bases at V and 3 bases at J, with 4 bases between the two ends. There are 12 residues in the CDR3. Germline loops: CDR1 MGHRA, CDR2 YSYEKL. CDR3 sequence: CASSLLYNEQFF. The CDR3 bases are TGCGCCAGCAGCCTCCTCTACAATGAGCAGTTCTTC.

The CDR3 DNA sequence: TGTGCCAGCAGGCAACTAGCGGGAGGGAACAATGAGCAGTTCTTC. This gives the protein CASRQLAGGNNEQFF. The genes are TRBV2 and TRBJ2-1; TRBD2 matches 13 bases. After removal of 6 bases from V and 5 bases from J, the junction contained 4 bases not matched to a gene. CDR3 length equals 15 residues. Germline CDR1 reads SNHLY; CDR2 reads FYNNEI.

This chain links TRBV4-3 with TRBJ2-7, with D hard to call. The V end was cut by 1 base, the J end by 5 bases, with 12 bases between. CDR3 length: 14 amino acids. The V gene's germline CDR1 is LGHNA and CDR2 YSLEER. The CDR3 sequence is CASSQGLPLDEQYF. For the CDR3, the DNA is TGCGCCAGCAGCCAAGGCCTCCCACTGGACGAGCAGTACTTC.